The source of this T cell receptor (beta chain) is a study of T cell repertoires in cytomegalovirus infection. From the reads, TCRdb called clonotypes with MiXCR, one entry per CDR3 protein. The table lists around 210,000 distinct CDR3 sequences, 6.5% of them singletons. Germline V lookup: CDR1 DFQATT, CDR2 SNEGSKA (reference sequence). Trimming stripped 7 bases from V and 1 base from J, with 14 bases between. This CDR3 has 14 residues. The chain links TRBV20-1 to TRBJ1-5; the D is unclear. The receptor was derived from a human donor in good health (CMV status not recorded). Some clones in this sample may be carry-over from other donors' samples. The sample was PBMCs. The CDR3: CSVPQGGSNQPQHF. In DNA form, the CDR3 reads TGCAGTGTCCCCCAAGGTGGGAGCAATCAGCCCCAGCATTTT.